Presented here are 24 T cell receptor beta chains from one specimen sequenced in a study of response to subunit inactivated influenza vaccine. TCRdb passed the RT-PCR reads through MiXCR, listing each CDR3 protein once. The sample comprises around 470,000 distinct CDR3 sequences, 6.5% to 8% of which are singletons, and around 13% rests with the top ten. Sequenced material: PBMCs from blood, taken around 25 months after vaccination. The receptor set was obtained from a man between 50 and 70 years old who received an inactivated influenza vaccine.

This clonotype was recorded a few times. The V and J genes are TRBV5-6 and TRBJ1-6; 8 bases match TRBD1. Per germline, CDR1 SGHDT and CDR2 YYEEEE. The V gene end was trimmed by 0 bases and the J gene end by 10 bases; junction bases not matched to a gene: 6. The CDR3 is 15 amino acids. The CDR3: CASSLGTGSGSPLHF. The CDR3 bases are TGTGCCAGCAGCTTGGGGACAGGGTCGGGCTCACCCCTCCACTTT.

This clonotype was counted between two and nine times. V and J are TRBV9 and TRBJ2-7; tentative D call: TRBD2 (6 bases). The germline V gene has CDR1 SGDLS and CDR2 YYNGEE. The CDR3 length is 15 residues. V lost 4 bases, J lost 3 bases, and 17 bases lay in between. DNA of the CDR3: TGTGCCAGCAGCCTTGGGGGGAACAGGAACTACGAGCAGTACTTC. It specifies CASSLGGNRNYEQYF. The complete variable domain, with remaining parts taken from reference TRBV9 and TRBJ2-7, reads DSGVTQTPKHLITATGQRVTLRCSPRSGDLSVYWYQQSLDQGLQFLIQYYNGEERAKGNILERFSAQQFPDLHSELNLSSLELGDSALYFCASSLGGNRNYEQYFGPGTRLTVT.

This clonotype occurred many times. The gene calls are TRBV4-1 and TRBJ2-5; no definite D call. The germline V gene has CDR1 MGHRA and CDR2 YSYEKL. The V end was cut by 0 bases, the J end by 4 bases, with 9 bases between. This CDR3 spans 14 amino acids. The CDR3 DNA reads as TGCGCCAGCAGCCAAGATCTGGGAAGAGAGACCCAGTACTTC. Encoded protein: CASSQDLGRETQYF.

This clonotype was counted between two and nine times. The chain combines TRBV13 with TRBJ2-7; maybe TRBD1 (6 bases). Germline V lookup: CDR1 PRHDT, CDR2 FYEKMQ (reference sequence). The CDR3 totals 14 residues. V shed 5 bases and J shed 0 bases, with 11 bases lying between them. The CDR3 region has the DNA TGTGCCAGCAGCCCCGGGACACACTCCTACGAGCAGTACTTC. This codes for CASSPGTHSYEQYF. Together with reference TRBV13 and TRBJ2-7, the CDR3 gives the full variable domain: AAGVIQSPRHLIKEKRETATLKCYPIPRHDTVYWYQQGPGQDPQFLISFYEKMQSDKGSIPDRFSAQQFSDYHSELNMSSLELGDSALYFCASSPGTHSYEQYFGPGTRLTVT.

Many counts were recorded for this clonotype. The CDR3 region has the DNA TGCGCCAGCAGCTTGGGGCAGGAGGTAGCCAAAAACATTCAGTACTTC. It codes for CASSLGQEVAKNIQYF. The chain carries TRBV5-1 and TRBJ2-4; a possible D gene is TRBD2 (5 bases). Trimming stripped 0 bases from V and 0 bases from J, with 10 bases between. Germline V gene sequence: CDR1 SGHRS, CDR2 YFSETQ. This CDR3 has 16 residues.

The chain couples TRBV7-2 to TRBJ1-6; 8 bases are a match to TRBD1. Trimming at V came to 2 bases and at J to 10 bases, leaving 10 bases not matched to a gene. CDR1 is SGHTA and CDR2 is FQGNSA in the germline V gene. The CDR3 has 16 residues. Written as DNA, the CDR3 is TGTGCCAGCAGCTTAAAGCAGGGGGCTTACTACTCACCCCTCCACTTT. Translated: CASSLKQGAYYSPLHF.

This clonotype appeared a few times. V usage is TRBV5-1 and J usage is TRBJ2-3, with D maybe TRBD1 (6 bases). V was cut by 4 bases and J by 8 bases, with 14 bases left in between. The germline CDR1 and CDR2 sequences are SGHRS and YFSETQ. The CDR3 covers 13 residues. The DNA of the CDR3 is TGCGCCAGCAGCGGGACATCACGGGGTACGCAGTATTTT. Its translation: CASSGTSRGTQYF.

V usage is TRBV7-9 and J usage is TRBJ2-2; D is unresolved. The CDR3 totals 14 residues. Trimming removed 3 bases at V and 6 bases at J, with 11 bases between. Looked up from germline, CDR1 is SEHNR and CDR2 is FQNEAQ (reference sequence). CDR3 residues: CASSLSSVAGELFF. The CDR3 bases are TGTGCCAGCAGCTTGTCATCAGTCGCCGGGGAGCTGTTTTTT.

This clonotype came up a few times. The genes are TRBV7-8 and TRBJ1-6, with D possibly matching TRBD1 (5 bases). V gave up 5 bases and J gave up 0 bases, with 14 bases separating them. The germline V gene has CDR1 SGHVS and CDR2 FQNEAQ. The CDR3 has 17 amino acids. CDR3 bases: TGTGCCAGCAGCCAAACAGCAAGGGGCTCCTATAATTCACCCCTCCACTTT. Amino acid sequence: CASSQTARGSYNSPLHF. Looking up the rest from reference TRBV7-8 and TRBJ1-6 gives the full variable domain: GAGVSQSPRYKVAKRGQDVALRCDPISGHVSLFWYQQALGQGPEFLTYFQNEAQLDKSGLPSDRFFAERPEGSVSTLKIQRTQQEDSAVYLCASSQTARGSYNSPLHFGNGTRLTVT.

This clonotype came up many times. The CDR3 DNA reads as TGTGCCAGCAGCCCAACACCACAGGGGGTGCCGGCCAAAAACATTCAGTACTTC. Its protein is CASSPTPQGVPAKNIQYF. This chain joins TRBV3-1 and TRBJ2-4; TRBD1 agrees at 8 bases. V shed 4 bases, J shed 1 base, and the junction held 12 bases outside the gene matches. This CDR3 has 18 amino acids. In germline, CDR1 is LGHDT, CDR2 YNNKEL (reference sequence).

This clonotype was counted at least ten times. The chain employs TRBV6-1 and TRBJ1-3; TRBD1 aligns across 9 bases. Looked up from germline, CDR1 is MNHNS and CDR2 is SASEGT. The CDR3 has 16 amino acids. V lost 5 bases and J lost 4; bases outside the gene matches: 9. CDR3 in DNA: TGTGCCAGCAGTCGCCCCGCCGGGACAGGGGGAAACACCATATATTTT. Amino acid sequence: CASSRPAGTGGNTIYF.

The rearrangement links TRBV12-3 or TRBV12-4 to TRBJ2-3; tentative D call: TRBD1 (5 bases). This CDR3 comprises 13 residues. The V end was cut by 2 bases, the J end by 4 bases, with 7 bases between. CDR3 sequence: CASSLTQADTQYF. In DNA, the CDR3 is TGTGCCAGCAGTTTAACACAGGCAGATACGCAGTATTTT.

The sample holds a few counts of this clonotype. This chain links TRBV6-2 or TRBV6-3 with TRBJ2-2; 12 nucleotides agree with TRBD2. Unmatched junction bases numbered 12, after V lost 8 bases and J lost 11 bases. The CDR3 runs 15 residues. Germline values: CDR1 MNHEY, CDR2 SVGEGT. CDR3 residues: CASALGTSGLSELFF. The CDR3 coding sequence is TGTGCCAGCGCATTAGGGACTAGCGGGCTGAGTGAGCTGTTTTTT.

V is TRBV30 and J is TRBJ2-5; TRBD1 might be the D (5 bases). Germline CDR1 GTSNPN, CDR2 SVGIG (reference sequence). This CDR3 spans 13 amino acids. Trimming removed 0 bases at V and 4 bases at J, with 9 bases between. CDR3 amino acids: CAWSVKGAETQYF. As DNA, the CDR3 is TGTGCCTGGAGTGTCAAAGGGGCAGAGACCCAGTACTTC.

This clonotype showed up many times. V usage is TRBV28 and J usage is TRBJ1-5, with TRBD1 as a possible D gene (5 bases). The V and J ends lost 1 base and 3 bases respectively, with 7 bases between them. This CDR3 comprises 14 residues. Germline loops: CDR1 MDHEN, CDR2 SYDVKM. CDR3 DNA sequence: TGTGCCAGCAGTTTATCAGGGTACAATCAGCCCCAGCATTTT. Encoded protein: CASSLSGYNQPQHF.

The table lists this clonotype with a few counts. This rearrangement joins TRBV20-1 to TRBJ2-1, with 10 bases identical to TRBD2. This CDR3 region has 16 residues. Germline lookup yields CDR1 DFQATT and CDR2 SNEGSKA (reference sequence). V trimming: 6 bases; J trimming: 4 bases; junction bases outside the gene matches: 12. The CDR3 sequence: CSASAGSGGTYNEQFF. CDR3 bases: TGCAGTGCCTCCGCTGGTAGCGGGGGGACATACAATGAGCAGTTCTTC.

This clonotype was recorded many times. V usage is TRBV13 and J usage is TRBJ2-1; D not certain. Germline V gene lookup returns CDR1 PRHDT and CDR2 FYEKMQ (reference sequence). The CDR3 runs to 16 residues. The V and J ends lost 1 base and 0 bases respectively, with 10 bases between them. For the CDR3, the DNA is TGTGCCAGCAGCTTAGAGGCGAGTAGCTCCTACAATGAGCAGTTCTTC. Translating gives CASSLEASSSYNEQFF.

A few counts support this clonotype. This sequence joins TRBV20-1 and TRBJ2-7; TRBD1 matches 7 bases. J was trimmed by 6 bases and V by 2 bases; bases with no gene match: 10. CDR1 is DFQATT and CDR2 is SNEGSKA in the germline V gene (reference sequence). The CDR3 length is 14 residues. The CDR3 region is CSARRVEGAIEQYF. The CDR3 coding sequence is TGCAGTGCTAGAAGAGTTGAGGGGGCGATCGAGCAGTACTTC.

This clonotype has just a few counts. This chain connects TRBV6-1 to TRBJ2-5, with a weak D call TRBD2 (6 bases). The CDR3 totals 14 residues. Germline V gives CDR1 MNHNS, CDR2 SASEGT. V lost 7 bases and J 2 bases, leaving 14 bases between the germline ends. CDR3 bases: TGTGCCAGCACCACCCGGAGGGTACAAGAGACCCAGTACTTC. This gives the protein CASTTRRVQETQYF.

The chain recombines TRBV25-1 with TRBJ2-7; either TRBD1 or TRBD2 may fit D (5 bases each). V lost 8 bases and J lost 4, with 21 bases in between. Germline CDR1 is MGHDK and CDR2 is SYGVNS. The CDR3 has 15 residues. The CDR3 sequence: CASGGDRDSGYEQYF. The CDR3 region has the DNA TGTGCCAGCGGGGGAGATCGGGATTCGGGGTACGAGCAGTACTTC.

In this sample, this clonotype turned up many times. CDR3 DNA: TGTGCCAGCAGTTTACGGTTAGCGGGAGGGTACAATGAGCAGTTCTTC. Translating gives CASSLRLAGGYNEQFF. This chain links TRBV27 with TRBJ2-1; TRBD2 aligns across 11 bases. There are 16 residues in the CDR3. With V trimmed by 2 bases and J by 4 bases, 4 bases remained unmatched. CDR1 is MNHEY, CDR2 SMNVEV, per germline (reference sequence).

CDR3 amino acids: CASSYTRAEGLGVGQPQHF. The CDR3 DNA sequence: TGTGCCAGCAGTTACACCCGAGCGGAGGGGCTGGGGGTTGGTCAGCCCCAGCATTTT. This rearrangement joins TRBV6-5 to TRBJ1-5, with D tentatively TRBD1 (5 bases). Germline values: CDR1 MNHEY, CDR2 SVGAGI. The CDR3 is 19 residues long. The V gene lost 2 bases and the J gene lost 6 bases, with 26 bases spanning the gap.

This clonotype was found many times. The CDR3 reads CSVEGLALGGELFF. CDR3 bases: TGCAGCGTTGAGGGACTAGCGTTGGGTGGGGAGCTGTTTTTT. The chain uses TRBV29-1 and TRBJ2-2, with 10 bases identical to TRBD2. The CDR3 consists of 14 residues. Germline V gene lookup returns CDR1 SQVTM and CDR2 ANQGSEA. With 3 bases clipped from V and 8 bases from J, the junction kept 6 bases outside the gene matches.

Ten or more counts support this clonotype. The chain uses TRBV2 and TRBJ1-1; no definite D call. The V end was cut by 7 bases, the J end by 4 bases, with 16 bases between. The germline CDR1 and CDR2 sequences are SNHLY and FYNNEI. The CDR3 sequence is 14 residues long. The chain's CDR3 is CASTILGGSTEAFF. Here the CDR3 DNA reads TGTGCCAGCACTATTCTGGGTGGGAGCACTGAAGCTTTCTTT.